A single T cell receptor beta chain is shown here with its context. The CDR3 loop spans 15 amino acids. Trimming shortened V by 2 bases and J by 5 bases, and 12 bases separated the two germline ends. The germline CDR1 and CDR2 sequences are ENHRY and SYGVKD. The source of the sample is a study of blood T cell repertoires in COVID-19. The overall study: Samples of COVID-19 (acute and convalescent) were obtained from the United States, Italy and Spain. From T cells, B-cell-depleted T cells, or PBMCs came the material, which was cDNA or gDNA.

The authors' processing: Scientists estimated how many nucleated cells there were by amplifying reference gene primers. Profiled with immunoSEQ multiplex PCR; TCRdb holds only in-frame clones, not every one. From that table come the V and J calls and clone size; the DNA was used to work out D and trimming. This table holds about 120,000 clones, roughly 85% found once. The sequenced material came from peripheral blood. The rearrangement joins TRBV10-3 to TRBJ1-4, with a possible D match to TRBD1 (5 bases). The receptor's source is a woman of 80 years or more with acute or convalescent COVID-19. CDR3 region: CAISEGLDRNEKLFF. CDR3 coding DNA: TGTGCCATCAGTGAGGGCTTAGACAGAAATGAAAAACTGTTTTTT.